Included here is one TCR beta chain sequence, with context. No antigen is known for it. The entry originates in a study of shared clonotypes between healthy human individuals. Findings and caveats of the study: Sampling included only blood; tissue repertoires likely differ.

TCRdb keeps only in-frame clones here, not all; method: immunoSEQ multiplex PCR. The sample includes millions of clones, 85% to 95% of them seen just once. There are 13 residues in the CDR3. The germline V and J ends were trimmed by 1 base and 1 base, with 6 bases remaining between them. Per germline, CDR1 SGHRS and CDR2 YFSETQ. The receptor was isolated from a man aged 18 to 29 in good health. The rearrangement links TRBV5-1 to TRBJ2-7; no clear D gene. Sequencing was performed on naive CD4+ T cells sorted from blood. Subset of the sample: CD45RA+ positively selected. CDR3 in DNA: TGCGCCAGCAGCTTGTTAGCTTCCTACGAGCAGTACTTC. Protein product: CASSLLASYEQYF.